These T cell receptor beta chains were read from a single sample in a study of blood T cells in healthy people across ages. MiXCR, run by TCRdb on the 5' RACE reads, gives a single entry per CDR3 protein. This repertoire shows 800,000 or so distinct CDR3 sequences, 62% found once; its top ten account for roughly 26%. The sample comprised blood. The receptors were gathered from a man aged 25-45 years in good health. CDR3s include the opening cysteine and the closing phenylalanine or tryptophan. D genes are given only for firm matches. Size is omitted from some rows. Given values are once, few, many or a class for expanded clones.

j_call clone_size v_call d_call cdr3_aa cdr3_nt
TRBJ1-2 . TRBV9 . CASSGYGEINYGYTF TGTGCCAGCAGCGGGTACGGGGAGATAAACTATGGCTACACCTTC
TRBJ2-4 few TRBV7-2 TRBD1 CASSTTPVDRGGIQYF TGTGCCAGCAGCACCACCCCCGTCGACAGGGGCGGCATTCAGTACTTC
TRBJ2-1 . TRBV27 TRBD1 CASSSPGQGGETQFF TGTGCCAGCAGTTCCCCCGGACAGGGGGGGGAGACCCAGTTCTTC
TRBJ2-1 . TRBV3-1 . CASSQGPPSESSYNEQFF TGTGCCAGCAGCCAAGGACCCCCTAGCGAGAGCTCCTACAATGAGCAGTTCTTC
TRBJ2-7 . TRBV14 TRBD1 CAGASTGDSYEQYF TGTGCCGGCGCAAGTACAGGGGACTCCTACGAGCAGTACTTC
TRBJ1-4 . TRBV7-2 . CASSQGEGPTNEKLFF TGTGCCAGCAGCCAAGGTGAAGGACCAACTAATGAAAAACTGTTTTTT
TRBJ2-7 few TRBV29-1 . CSALRDTSSYEQYF TGCAGCGCACTCCGGGACACCAGCTCCTACGAGCAGTACTTC
TRBJ2-1 . TRBV15 TRBD2 CATSGTTPTYNEQFF TGTGCCACCAGCGGGACTACCCCCACCTACAATGAGCAGTTCTTC
TRBJ1-6 . TRBV27 TRBD1 CASSWDSNPPLHF TGTGCCAGCAGTTGGGACAGTAATCCACCCCTCCACTTT
TRBJ2-7 . TRBV20-1 . CSAIGGAYEQYF TGCAGTGCTATAGGGGGAGCCTACGAGCAGTACTTC
TRBJ2-3 few TRBV20-1 . CSRDASGTDTQYF TGCAGTAGGGACGCCTCGGGTACAGATACGCAGTATTTT
TRBJ2-7 . TRBV20-1 . CSARHGTVYEQYF TGCAGTGCTAGACATGGGACGGTCTACGAGCAGTACTTC
TRBJ2-3 few TRBV20-1 TRBD2 CSARARGGVSTDTQYF TGCAGTGCTAGAGCCCGTGGGGGGGTTAGCACAGATACGCAGTATTTT
TRBJ2-5 . TRBV7-9 . CASSLTEYQETQYF TGTGCCAGCAGCTTAACAGAGTACCAAGAGACCCAGTACTTC
TRBJ1-6 . TRBV2 . CASSSVEDSPLHF TGTGCCAGCTCGAGCGTGGAAGATTCACCCCTCCACTTT
TRBJ2-5 . TRBV11-2 TRBD1 CASNLGTGGRETQYF TGTGCCAGCAATCTGGGGACAGGGGGCCGAGAGACCCAGTACTTC
TRBJ2-7 . TRBV6-5 . CASSYGYRPFYEQYF TGTGCCAGCAGTTATGGGTACAGGCCCTTCTACGAGCAGTACTTC
TRBJ2-2 . TRBV6-2/TRBV6-3 . CASRSGAGELFF TGTGCCAGTCGAAGCGGCGCCGGGGAGCTGTTTTTT
TRBJ2-3 . TRBV6-2/TRBV6-3 . CASSLTEDTQYF TGTGCCAGCAGTTTGACTGAAGATACGCAGTATTTT
TRBJ1-5 . TRBV28 . CASSPSGATAQHF TGTGCCAGCAGTCCCTCGGGAGCAACGGCCCAGCATTTT
TRBJ1-2 few TRBV7-6 . CASSLNRFTNYGYTF TGTGCCAGCAGCTTAAACAGGTTCACGAACTATGGCTACACCTTC
TRBJ2-6 many TRBV29-1 . CSVPSGANVLTF TGCAGCGTGCCCTCAGGGGCCAACGTCCTGACTTTC
TRBJ2-5 . TRBV7-9 TRBD1 CASSPTGSETQYF TGTGCCAGCAGCCCGACAGGGTCTGAGACCCAGTACTTC
TRBJ2-1 few TRBV7-2 TRBD1 CASSTKQGASYNEQFF TGTGCCAGCAGCACAAAACAGGGGGCTTCCTACAATGAGCAGTTCTTC
TRBJ2-5 . TRBV4-3 . CASSQDGGPGETQYF TGCGCCAGCAGCCAAGATGGGGGGCCGGGGGAGACCCAGTACTTC
TRBJ2-7 . TRBV6-6 TRBD2 CASSYGTSSSYEQYF TGTGCCAGCAGTTACGGGACTAGTAGCTCCTACGAGCAGTACTTC
TRBJ2-5 . TRBV9 TRBD2 CASSVAGQRGGGETQYF TGTGCCAGCAGCGTAGCTGGCCAGCGGGGAGGTGGGGAGACCCAGTACTTC
TRBJ2-1 . TRBV7-2 TRBD2 CASSLVGLVIEQFF TGTGCCAGCAGCTTAGTGGGACTAGTCATTGAGCAGTTCTTC
TRBJ2-1 . TRBV11-3 TRBD1 CASSFSGTGGHNEQFF TGTGCCAGCAGCTTTTCCGGGACAGGGGGGCACAATGAGCAGTTCTTC
TRBJ2-3 . TRBV7-2 . CASSLVTGFGTDTQYF TGTGCCAGCAGCTTAGTCACAGGGTTCGGCACAGATACGCAGTATTTT
TRBJ2-1 . TRBV7-2 TRBD2 CASTQYGGAMYNEQFF TGTGCCAGCACCCAATACGGGGGGGCGATGTACAATGAGCAGTTCTTC